The source of this T cell receptor beta chain is a study of blood T cell repertoires in COVID-19 (dated by TCRdb to the early 2020s). Regarding the study in general: Collaborator samples came from the United States, Italy and Spain and covered acute and convalescent phases of COVID-19. The prospective study material was composed of cDNA or gDNA derived from T cells, B-cell-depleted T cells, or PBMCs. The dataset comprised deeply sampled blood TCRbeta repertoires from subjects exposed to, actively infected with, or recovered from COVID-19. A freely available public database, intended as a resource for researchers studying the immune response to SARS-CoV-2, is where the repertoires were released. Samples were obtained from the ongoing ImmuneRACE study (first 160 participants) and from 950 to 1,500 subjects provided by 6 global collaborators. Sample metadata almost always included a de-identified subject ID, COVID-19 status, age in years and sex. Where HLA class I and class II types were available, the types were taken from metadata supplied by the sample provider, not from assay-based typing.

About this clone itself: The antigen it recognizes is unknown. Base qualities are not provided; no much larger clone lies one nucleotide away.

After removal of 0 bases from V and 4 bases from J, the junction retains 10 bases not matched to a gene. Via the germline V gene, CDR1 is SGDLS and CDR2 YYNGEE. CDR3 length: 17 amino acids, cysteine to phenylalanine. Kept here is only the CDR3 DNA, which spans 51 bases and is read in frame from base 1. The immunoSEQ Assay, a bias-controlled multiplex PCR, was used to amplify TCRbeta CDR3 regions from genomic DNA. The original pipeline was this. Within the assay, amplification of reference gene primers was used to estimate how many nucleated cells each sample contained. Sequence reads were collapsed and filtered to measure the absolute abundance of every unique TCRbeta CDR3 rearrangement. For each sample, productive Simpson clonality was calculated as the square root of Simpson's diversity index over productive rearrangements. What TCRdb holds here is the immuneACCESS table cut down to in-frame rearrangements. Part of the clones is not present; checked against another copy, under half of the missing clones reflect an unresolved V gene, and the others are unexplained. V, J and clone size derive from that table, while D and trimming were established from the DNA sequence. A total of about 150,000 clones appear in this sample, 80% to 90% of them only once. The leading ten clones occupy about 2.6% of the sample.

The collaborating institutions used their own protocols to collect whole blood in K2EDTA tubes. For TCRbeta analysis, collaborators shipped samples in one of three forms: frozen whole blood, isolated PBMCs, or DNA extracted from either of those sample types. The research as a whole found: How much clinical and demographic metadata was included differed by source and by participant, and the metadata was provided uncurated.

The chain employs TRBV9 and TRBJ1-1; 9 bases in the junction line up with TRBD1. This TCR was recovered from a human donor with acute or convalescent COVID-19. The donor label of this sample is uncertain. Source material: peripheral blood. The nucleotides read TGTGCCAGCAGCGTAGACGCGACAGGGGGAGTGGGCACTGAAGCTTTCTTT. The encoded protein is CASSVDATGGVGTEAFF.